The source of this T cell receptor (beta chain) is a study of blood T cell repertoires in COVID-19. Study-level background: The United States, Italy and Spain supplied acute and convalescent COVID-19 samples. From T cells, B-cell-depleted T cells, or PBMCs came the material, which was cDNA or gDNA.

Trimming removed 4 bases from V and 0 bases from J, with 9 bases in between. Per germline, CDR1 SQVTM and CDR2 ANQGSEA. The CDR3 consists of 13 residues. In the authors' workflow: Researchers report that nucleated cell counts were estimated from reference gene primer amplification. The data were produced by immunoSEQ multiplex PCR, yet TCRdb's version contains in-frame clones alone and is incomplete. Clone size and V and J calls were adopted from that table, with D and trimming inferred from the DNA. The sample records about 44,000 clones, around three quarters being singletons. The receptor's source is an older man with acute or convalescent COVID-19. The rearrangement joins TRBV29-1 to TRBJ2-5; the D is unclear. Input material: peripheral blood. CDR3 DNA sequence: TGCAGCGTTGCTGGGCAGTACCAAGAGACCCAGTACTTC. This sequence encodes CSVAGQYQETQYF.